A single sample gave rise to the 20 T cell receptor beta chains below, sequenced in a study of PD-1 blockade in classical Hodgkin lymphoma. Autologous stem cell transplantation was followed by relapse in every patient, and brentuximab vedotin exposure varied. The protocol was immunoSEQ multiplex PCR, while the TCRdb copy is restricted to in-frame clones and leaves out a portion. Altogether about 100,000 clones are present, approximately 90% being singletons, with the ten largest covering 6.5% to 7.5%. Sequenced here: peripheral blood mononuclear cells (PBMCs), sampled before the second cycle of nivolumab. Receptors originate from a human donor with classical Hodgkin lymphoma.

The V call is TRBV30, the J call TRBJ1-5; D uncertain. From germline, CDR1 is GTSNPN and CDR2 SVGIG (reference sequence). CDR3 length: 12 amino acids. The germline V and J ends were trimmed by 0 bases and 4 bases, with 4 bases remaining between them. In nucleotides, the CDR3 is TGTGCCTGGAGTGTGTCGAATCAGCCCCAGCATTTT. Protein: CAWSVSNQPQHF.

This chain links TRBV10-3 with TRBJ1-1, with 7 positions matching TRBD1. This CDR3 region has 14 residues. Germline trimming cut 4 bases from V and 3 bases from J; bases unmatched to any gene: 5. Germline CDR1 ENHRY, CDR2 SYGVKD. The CDR3 sequence: CAISVAGGDTEAFF. In nucleotides, the CDR3 is TGTGCCATCAGTGTGGCAGGGGGGGACACTGAAGCTTTCTTT.

The chain links TRBV7-3 to TRBJ2-7; 7 positions match TRBD1. Trimming at V came to 2 bases and at J to 1 base, leaving 5 bases not matched to a gene. CDR3 size: 15 residues. Germline CDR1 SGHTA, CDR2 FQGTGA. CDR3 sequence reads: CASSLSGTASYEQYF. The CDR3 coding sequence is TGTGCCAGCAGCTTATCCGGGACAGCTTCCTACGAGCAGTACTTC.

CDR3 residues: CASSPSTGRGTGELFF. Here the CDR3 DNA reads TGCGCCAGCAGTCCCTCTACAGGTCGGGGTACCGGGGAGCTGTTTTTT. The rearrangement links TRBV10-1 to TRBJ2-2; D is tentatively TRBD1 or TRBD2 (5 bases each). There are 16 residues in the CDR3. CDR1 is WNHNN, CDR2 SYGVQD, per germline (reference sequence). Trimming stripped 5 bases from V and 5 bases from J, with 18 bases between.

The chain is built from TRBV19 and TRBJ1-1, with 8 bases lining up with TRBD1. The V gene's germline CDR1 is LNHDA and CDR2 SQIVND (reference sequence). The CDR3 contains 14 residues. The junction had 10 bases not matched to a gene; V was cut back by 4 bases and J by 9 bases. CDR3 region: CASSTGTGRKQAFF. In nucleotides, the CDR3 is TGTGCCAGTAGTACCGGGACAGGCCGAAAGCAAGCTTTCTTT. The full variable domain, rest sourced from reference TRBV19 and TRBJ1-1, is DGGITQSPKYLFRKEGQNVTLSCEQNLNHDAMYWYRQDPGQGLRLIYYSQIVNDFQKGDIAEGYSVSREKKESFPLTVTSAQKNPTAFYLCASSTGTGRKQAFFGQGTRLTVV.

V usage is TRBV6-1 and J usage is TRBJ2-5; the D is unclear. This CDR3 has 15 amino acids. Germline loops: CDR1 MNHNS, CDR2 SASEGT. Trimming removed 1 base at V and 5 bases at J, with 14 bases between. CDR3 DNA: TGTGCCAGCAGTGAAGGGATAGCTTTGGGGGAGACCCAGTACTTC. Its protein product is CASSEGIALGETQYF.

The V and J genes are TRBV7-3 and TRBJ2-5, with unresolved D. V lost 5 bases, J lost 0 bases, and 7 bases lay in between. Germline CDR1 SGHTA, CDR2 FQGTGA. CDR3 length equals 13 residues. CDR3 nucleotide sequence: TGTGCCAGCAGCCACGCGTACCAAGAGACCCAGTACTTC. Protein: CASSHAYQETQYF.

The V gene is TRBV28, the J gene TRBJ1-5; tentatively, D is TRBD1 (5 bases). The ends were cut back, 11 bases at V and 4 bases at J, with 15 bases in the middle. CDR3 length: 13 amino acids. Per germline, CDR1 MDHEN and CDR2 SYDVKM. CDR3 amino acids: CAAEDSLNQPQHF. In DNA, the CDR3 is TGTGCCGCAGAAGACAGCCTTAATCAGCCCCAGCATTTT.

There are a few counts of this clone. The chain uses TRBV5-1 and TRBJ1-2; D is ambiguous. Germline V gives CDR1 SGHRS, CDR2 YFSETQ. The V and J ends lost 4 bases and 6 bases respectively, with 13 bases between them. The CDR3 is 13 residues long. The CDR3 is CASSQRHWDGYTF. The CDR3, as DNA: TGCGCCAGCAGCCAACGACATTGGGATGGCTACACCTTC.

The chain uses TRBV7-8 and TRBJ1-1; D gene unclear. Deletions cut 1 base from V and 6 bases from J, with 18 bases between. Germline V gene lookup returns CDR1 SGHVS and CDR2 FQNEAQ. The CDR3 sequence is 16 residues long. CDR3 protein: CASSLGRVVGLAEAFF. CDR3 sequence (DNA): TGTGCCAGCAGCTTAGGACGGGTGGTAGGGCTCGCTGAAGCTTTCTTT.

The rearrangement uses TRBV9 and TRBJ1-1; TRBD1 matches 7 bases. With V trimmed by 3 bases and J by 2 bases, 7 bases remained unmatched. The CDR3 runs 15 residues. Per germline, CDR1 SGDLS and CDR2 YYNGEE. CDR3 sequence: CASSAWGQINTEAFF. CDR3 sequence (DNA): TGTGCCAGCAGCGCCTGGGGACAGATTAACACTGAAGCTTTCTTT.

This chain links TRBV27 with TRBJ1-2, with a tentative D call TRBD1 (6 bases). The V end lost 4 bases, the J end lost 3 bases, and 12 bases lay between the germline ends. Germline CDR1 MNHEY, CDR2 SMNVEV (reference sequence). The CDR3 contains 14 residues. The CDR3 is CASSSVRGYYGYTF. The CDR3 DNA reads TGTGCCAGCAGTTCGGTCAGGGGATACTATGGCTACACCTTC.

This chain uses TRBV19 with TRBJ2-1; D is ambiguous. Trimming stripped 3 bases from V and 5 bases from J, with 14 bases between. Germline V gives CDR1 LNHDA, CDR2 SQIVND (reference sequence). The CDR3 is 15 residues long. CDR3 residues: CASSIRVLGNNEQFF. Written as DNA, the CDR3 is TGTGCCAGTAGTATCCGCGTCCTGGGGAACAATGAGCAGTTCTTC. The full variable domain, in which reference TRBV19 and TRBJ2-1 provide the parts outside the CDR3, is DGGITQSPKYLFRKEGQNVTLSCEQNLNHDAMYWYRQDPGQGLRLIYYSQIVNDFQKGDIAEGYSVSREKKESFPLTVTSAQKNPTAFYLCASSIRVLGNNEQFFGPGTRLTVL.

This clone was recorded a few times. The chain couples TRBV19 to TRBJ1-5; tentative D call: TRBD1 (6 bases). V was shortened by 2 bases and J by 3 bases, with 11 bases between the two germline ends. Germline V gene lookup returns CDR1 LNHDA and CDR2 SQIVND (reference sequence). CDR3 size: 15 residues. The CDR3 is CASSIRTALNQPQHF. CDR3 in DNA: TGTGCCAGTAGTATAAGGACAGCCCTCAATCAGCCCCAGCATTTT. The entire variable domain, with the rest obtained from reference TRBV19 and TRBJ1-5, is as follows: DGGITQSPKYLFRKEGQNVTLSCEQNLNHDAMYWYRQDPGQGLRLIYYSQIVNDFQKGDIAEGYSVSREKKESFPLTVTSAQKNPTAFYLCASSIRTALNQPQHFGDGTRLSIL.

On this clone: Other DNA variants within this sample encode the same CDR3. CDR3 nucleotide sequence: TGTGCCAGCAGTTACTCGGTCCTAGCCAAAAACATTCAGTACTTC. As protein: CASSYSVLAKNIQYF. The V and J genes are TRBV6-5 and TRBJ2-4; no clear D gene. Per the germline V gene, CDR1 is MNHEY and CDR2 is SVGAGI. Trimming took off 0 bases at V and 0 bases at J, with 6 bases between the two ends. There are 15 residues in the CDR3.

The rearrangement links TRBV7-8 to TRBJ1-6, with no clear D. The CDR3 consists of 14 residues. Germline-derived CDR1 and CDR2 are SGHVS and FQNEAQ. Trimming pared 1 base from V and 6 bases from J, leaving 7 bases between. The chain's CDR3 is CASSLEVANSPLHF. For the CDR3, the DNA is TGTGCCAGCAGCTTAGAGGTTGCTAATTCACCCCTCCACTTT. Looking up the rest from reference TRBV7-8 and TRBJ1-6 gives the full variable domain: GAGVSQSPRYKVAKRGQDVALRCDPISGHVSLFWYQQALGQGPEFLTYFQNEAQLDKSGLPSDRFFAERPEGSVSTLKIQRTQQEDSAVYLCASSLEVANSPLHFGNGTRLTVT.

The chain couples TRBV4-3 to TRBJ1-2, with D possibly TRBD1 on 6 matching bases. Germline CDR1 LGHNA, CDR2 YSLEER. The CDR3 is 16 amino acids. Between the trimmed V and J ends, which lost 0 bases and 10 bases, there was a span of 21 bases. The CDR3 sequence: CASSQDFRGTTLDYTF. CDR3 coding DNA: TGCGCCAGCAGCCAAGATTTCAGGGGAACTACTTTGGACTACACCTTC.

The chain uses TRBV28 and TRBJ2-7; 12 nucleotides match TRBD1. Germline trimming cut 3 bases from V and 5 bases from J; bases unmatched to any gene: 2. Looked up from germline, CDR1 is MDHEN and CDR2 is SYDVKM. The CDR3 is made up of 14 amino acids. The CDR3: CASSFGTGGDEQYF. In DNA, the CDR3 is TGTGCCAGCAGTTTTGGGACAGGGGGCGACGAGCAGTACTTC. The full variable domain, its missing parts supplied by reference TRBV28 and TRBJ2-7, is DVKVTQSSRYLVKRTGEKVFLECVQDMDHENMFWYRQDPGLGLRLIYFSYDVKMKEKGDIPEGYSVSREKKERFSLILESASTNQTSMYLCASSFGTGGDEQYFGPGTRLTVT.

V usage is TRBV28 and J usage is TRBJ2-7; D gene unclear. This CDR3 region has 12 residues. Deletions cut 4 bases from V and 4 bases from J, with 8 bases between. The V gene's germline CDR1 is MDHEN and CDR2 SYDVKM. CDR3 sequence: CASSYNLYEQYF. In nucleotides, the CDR3 is TGTGCCAGCAGTTACAACCTTTACGAGCAGTACTTC.

V and J are TRBV9 and TRBJ2-2; 12 positions match TRBD2. CDR3 length: 15 amino acids. The J segment lost 8 bases and the V segment lost 2 bases, leaving 4 bases of the junction unmatched. Germline V gives CDR1 SGDLS, CDR2 YYNGEE. This CDR3 reads CASSVLAGGRGELFF. CDR3 nucleotides: TGTGCCAGCAGCGTCCTAGCGGGGGGGCGTGGGGAGCTGTTTTTT.